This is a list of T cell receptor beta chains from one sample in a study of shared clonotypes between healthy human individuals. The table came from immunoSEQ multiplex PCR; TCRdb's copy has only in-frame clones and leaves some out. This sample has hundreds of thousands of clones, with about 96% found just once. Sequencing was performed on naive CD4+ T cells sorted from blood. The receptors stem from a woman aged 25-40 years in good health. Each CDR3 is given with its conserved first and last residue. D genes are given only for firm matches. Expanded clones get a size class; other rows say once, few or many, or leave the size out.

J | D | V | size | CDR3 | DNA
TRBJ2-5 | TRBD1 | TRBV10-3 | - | CAISETGTAKQETQYF | TGTGCCATCAGTGAAACGGGGACAGCAAAACAAGAGACCCAGTACTTC
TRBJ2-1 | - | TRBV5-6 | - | CASSLAFLGGTDLWNEQFF | TGTGCCAGCAGCTTGGCTTTCTTGGGGGGGACAGACCTCTGGAATGAGCAGTTCTTC
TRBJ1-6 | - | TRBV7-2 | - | CASSNPTVSPLHF | TGTGCCAGCAGCAACCCGACAGTTTCACCCCTCCACTTT
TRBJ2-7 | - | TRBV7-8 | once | CASSQYRVSSYEQYF | TGTGCCAGCAGCCAGTACCGAGTGAGCTCCTACGAGCAGTACTTC
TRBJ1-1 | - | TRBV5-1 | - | CASKSLDGNTEAFF | TGCGCCAGCAAAAGTCTAGACGGGAACACTGAAGCTTTCTTT
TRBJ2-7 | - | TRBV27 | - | CASPDKPHEQYF | TGTGCCAGCCCCGATAAGCCCCACGAGCAGTACTTC
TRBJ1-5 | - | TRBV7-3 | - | CASTPGRSNQPQHF | TGTGCCAGCACCCCAGGGCGGAGCAATCAGCCCCAGCATTTT
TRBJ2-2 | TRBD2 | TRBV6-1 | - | CASRKTSGGELFF | TGTGCCAGCAGAAAGACTAGCGGAGGGGAGCTGTTTTTT
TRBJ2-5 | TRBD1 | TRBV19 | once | CASSITGGPQETQYF | TGTGCCAGTAGTATAACAGGGGGACCCCAAGAGACCCAGTACTTC
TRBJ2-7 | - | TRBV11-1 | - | CASSLSTYEQYF | TGTGCCAGCAGCTTATCAACCTACGAGCAGTACTTC
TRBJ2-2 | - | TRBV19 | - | CASGGGWLNTGELFF | TGTGCCAGTGGAGGTGGTTGGTTGAACACCGGGGAGCTGTTTTTT
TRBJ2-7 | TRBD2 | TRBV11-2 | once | CASKKGASGRSSYEQYF | TGTGCCAGCAAGAAGGGGGCTAGCGGGAGGAGCTCCTACGAGCAGTACTTC
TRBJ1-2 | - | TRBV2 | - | CASRPEALALYGYTF | TGTGCCAGCAGACCCGAAGCTCTGGCCCTCTATGGCTACACCTTC
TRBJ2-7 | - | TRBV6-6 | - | CASSQPQKRTYEQYF | TGTGCCAGCAGTCAACCACAGAAGCGGACCTACGAGCAGTACTTC
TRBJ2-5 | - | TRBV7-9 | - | CASSLGSGRSSTQYF | TGTGCCAGCAGCCTAGGCTCGGGTCGGTCATCGACCCAGTACTTC
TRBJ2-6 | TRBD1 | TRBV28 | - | CASTGAGTVTGANVLTF | TGTGCCAGCACCGGAGCCGGGACAGTTACTGGGGCCAACGTCCTGACTTTC
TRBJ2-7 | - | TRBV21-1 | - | CASSKHQRETHF | TGTGCCAGCAGCAAACACCAGCGGGAGACTCACTTC
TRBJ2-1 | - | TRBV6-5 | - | CASSYTTLGYNEQFF | TGTGCCAGCAGTTACACCACCCTGGGGTACAATGAGCAGTTCTTC
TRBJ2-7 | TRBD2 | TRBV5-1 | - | CASSLVLAGKREQYF | TGCGCCAGCAGCTTGGTACTAGCGGGAAAGAGGGAGCAGTACTTC
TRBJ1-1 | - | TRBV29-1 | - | CSVGQNKMNTEAFF | TGCAGCGTTGGGCAGAACAAAATGAACACTGAAGCTTTCTTT
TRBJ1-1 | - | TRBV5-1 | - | CASSLVQGGTEAFF | TGCGCCAGCAGCTTGGTCCAGGGTGGCACTGAAGCTTTCTTT
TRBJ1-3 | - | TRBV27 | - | CASSMAGDIPGNTIYF | TGTGCCAGCAGCATGGCTGGGGACATCCCTGGAAACACCATATATTTT
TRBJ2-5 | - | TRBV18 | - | CASSPDSRETQYF | TGTGCCAGCTCTCCGGACAGTAGGGAGACCCAGTACTTC
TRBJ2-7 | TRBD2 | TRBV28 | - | CASGLAGVTYEQYF | TGTGCCAGCGGACTAGCGGGAGTGACCTACGAGCAGTACTTC
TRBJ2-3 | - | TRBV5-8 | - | CASSLGWLSDTDTQYF | TGTGCCAGCAGCTTGGGGTGGCTTAGCGACACAGATACGCAGTATTTT
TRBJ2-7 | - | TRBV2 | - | CASSESGGPSSYEQYF | TGTGCCAGCAGTGAATCTGGGGGCCCAAGCTCCTACGAGCAGTACTTC
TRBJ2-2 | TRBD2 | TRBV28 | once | CASRTGGGELFF | TGTGCCAGCCGTACGGGGGGCGGGGAGCTGTTTTTT
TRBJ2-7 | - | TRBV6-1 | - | CASSREESYEQYF | TGTGCCAGCAGCAGGGAGGAGTCCTACGAGCAGTACTTC
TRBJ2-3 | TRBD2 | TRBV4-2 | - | CASSQGLAGSSTDTQYF | TGTGCCAGCAGCCAAGGTCTAGCGGGTTCTAGCACAGATACGCAGTATTTT